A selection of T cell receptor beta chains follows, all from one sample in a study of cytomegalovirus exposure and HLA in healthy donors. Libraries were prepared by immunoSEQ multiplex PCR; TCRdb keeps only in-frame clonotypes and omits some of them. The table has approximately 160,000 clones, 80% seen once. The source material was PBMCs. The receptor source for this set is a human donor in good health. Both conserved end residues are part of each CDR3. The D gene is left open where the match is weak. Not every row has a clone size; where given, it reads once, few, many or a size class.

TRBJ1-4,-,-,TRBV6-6,CASSTGEKLFF,TGTGCCAGCAGTACAGGGGAAAAACTGTTTTTT
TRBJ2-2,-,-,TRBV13,CASSLGQATNTGELFF,TGTGCCAGCAGCTTAGGACAGGCCACCAACACCGGGGAGCTGTTTTTT
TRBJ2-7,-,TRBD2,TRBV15,CATSRALADRPYEQYF,TGTGCCACCAGCAGGGCCCTAGCGGACCGTCCCTACGAGCAGTACTTC
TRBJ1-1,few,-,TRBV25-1,CASSDRHSNTEAFF,TGTGCCAGCAGTGATCGACACTCGAACACTGAAGCTTTCTTT
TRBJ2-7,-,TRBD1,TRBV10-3,CAISGTGAYEQYF,TGTGCCATCAGCGGGACAGGGGCCTACGAGCAGTACTTC
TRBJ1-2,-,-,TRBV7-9,CASTRGDYGYTF,TGTGCCAGCACACGGGGGGACTATGGCTACACCTTC
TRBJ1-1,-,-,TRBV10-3,CAISPAQGYNTEAFF,TGTGCCATCAGTCCGGCTCAGGGTTATAACACTGAAGCTTTCTTT
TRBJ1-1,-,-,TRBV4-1,CASRVGGTGTEAFF,TGCGCCAGCAGGGTGGGGGGGACTGGCACTGAAGCTTTCTTT
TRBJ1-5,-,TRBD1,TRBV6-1,CASSGYRGGNQPQHF,TGTGCCAGCAGTGGATACAGGGGTGGCAATCAGCCCCAGCATTTT
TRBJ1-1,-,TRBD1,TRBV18,CASSPPGGIIKTTEAFF,TGTGCCAGCTCACCTCCAGGGGGCATTATCAAAACCACTGAAGCTTTCTTT
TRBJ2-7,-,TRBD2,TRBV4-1,CASSQGGLGGGSYEQYF,TGCGCCAGCAGCCAAGGTGGACTTGGGGGGGGTTCCTACGAGCAGTACTTC
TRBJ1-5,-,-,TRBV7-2,CASSFGRQLNSNQPQHF,TGTGCCAGCAGCTTTGGCCGACAACTCAATAGCAATCAGCCCCAGCATTTT
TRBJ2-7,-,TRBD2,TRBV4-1,CASSQHRLAGIGYEQYF,TGCGCCAGCAGCCAGCACCGACTAGCGGGGATTGGGTACGAGCAGTACTTC
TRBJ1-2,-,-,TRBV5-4,CASSLGAHSNYGYTF,TGTGCCAGCAGCTTGGGGGCCCACAGCAACTATGGCTACACCTTC
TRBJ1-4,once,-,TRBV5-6,CASSLFSATNEKLFF,TGTGCCAGCAGCTTGTTTAGTGCAACTAATGAAAAACTGTTTTTT
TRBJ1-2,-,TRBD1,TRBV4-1,CASSSRQGGNYGYTF,TGCGCCAGCAGCTCCCGACAGGGGGGCAACTATGGCTACACCTTC
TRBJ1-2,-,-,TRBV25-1,CASSDSGQATGYTF,TGTGCCAGCAGTGACAGTGGGCAGGCCACTGGCTACACCTTC
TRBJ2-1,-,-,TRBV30,CASPLKRDNNEQFF,TGTGCCTCGCCACTCAAGCGGGACAACAATGAGCAGTTCTTC
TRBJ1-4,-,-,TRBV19,CASSIDSGTNEKLFF,TGTGCCAGTAGTATAGACTCGGGTACTAATGAAAAACTGTTTTTT
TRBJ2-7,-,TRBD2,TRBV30,CAWSPRGGGGEQYF,TGTGCCTGGAGTCCCAGGGGCGGGGGGGGTGAGCAGTACTTC
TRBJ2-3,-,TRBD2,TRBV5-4,CASSLGLAVGTDTQYF,TGTGCCAGCAGCTTGGGACTAGCGGTCGGCACAGATACGCAGTATTTT
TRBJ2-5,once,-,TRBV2,CASSDSWSRGGETQYF,TGTGCCAGCAGTGATTCCTGGTCCCGGGGAGGAGAGACCCAGTACTTC
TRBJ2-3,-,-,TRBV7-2,CASSLNRGTDTQYF,TGTGCCAGCAGCTTAAACAGGGGCACAGATACGCAGTATTTT
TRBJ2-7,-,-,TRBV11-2,CASSLGLTRGYEQYF,TGTGCCAGCAGCTTAGGGTTAACACGGGGTTACGAGCAGTACTTC
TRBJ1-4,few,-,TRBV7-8,CASSLSAASGEKLFF,TGTGCCAGCAGCTTATCAGCTGCCTCAGGTGAAAAACTGTTTTTT
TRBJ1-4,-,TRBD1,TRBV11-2,CASSLGGQGTTNEKLFF,TGTGCCAGCAGCTTAGGAGGACAGGGGACAACTAATGAAAAACTGTTTTTT
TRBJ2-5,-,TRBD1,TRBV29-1,CSAHPGGAGETQYF,TGCAGCGCCCACCCAGGGGGCGCGGGAGAGACCCAGTACTTC
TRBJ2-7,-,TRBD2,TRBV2,CASSNGGGWVEQYF,TGTGCCAGTAGTAATGGCGGGGGTTGGGTCGAGCAGTACTTC
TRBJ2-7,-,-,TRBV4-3,CASSQDLSGSTYEQYF,TGCGCCAGCAGCCAAGATTTGTCAGGTTCCACCTACGAGCAGTACTTC
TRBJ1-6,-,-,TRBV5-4,CASSFENSPLHF,TGTGCCAGCAGCTTCGAGAATTCACCCCTCCACTTT
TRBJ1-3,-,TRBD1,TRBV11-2,CASSLGPDREGNTIYF,TGTGCCAGCAGCTTAGGACCTGACAGGGAAGGAAACACCATATATTTT
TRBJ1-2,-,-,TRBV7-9,CASSLGWRGYTF,TGTGCCAGCAGCTTAGGCTGGCGGGGCTACACCTTC
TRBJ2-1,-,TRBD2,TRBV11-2,CASGGTSGYGEFF,TGTGCCAGCGGCGGGACTAGCGGTTATGGGGAGTTCTTC
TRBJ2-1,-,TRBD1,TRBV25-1,CASRRDRGDEQFF,TGTGCCAGCAGACGGGACAGGGGGGATGAGCAGTTCTTC
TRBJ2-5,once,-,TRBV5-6,CASSGVGGVKETQYF,TGTGCCAGCAGCGGAGTAGGGGGGGTGAAAGAGACCCAGTACTTC
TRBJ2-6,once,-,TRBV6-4,CAERSSGANVLTF,TGTGCAGAGAGGAGCTCTGGGGCCAACGTCCTGACTTTC
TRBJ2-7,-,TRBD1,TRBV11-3,CASSLVLTGFYEQYF,TGTGCCAGCAGCTTAGTTCTGACAGGGTTCTACGAGCAGTACTTC
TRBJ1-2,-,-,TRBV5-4,CASSLERGETYGYTF,TGTGCCAGCAGCTTGGAGCGGGGGGAGACATATGGCTACACCTTC
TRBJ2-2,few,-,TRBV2,CASTWLSNTGELFF,TGTGCCAGCACTTGGCTTTCAAACACCGGGGAGCTGTTTTTT
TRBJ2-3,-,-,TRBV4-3,CASSQDREADTQYF,TGCGCCAGCAGCCAAGACAGGGAGGCAGATACGCAGTATTTT
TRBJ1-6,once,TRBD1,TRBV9,CASSAGGSWSPLHF,TGTGCCAGCAGCGCAGGGGGGTCCTGGTCACCCCTCCACTTT
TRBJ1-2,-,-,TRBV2,CARLETSTYNYGYTF,TGTGCCAGACTAGAGACATCGACATACAACTATGGCTACACCTTC
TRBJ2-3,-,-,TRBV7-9,CASSPTGPFKGTQYF,TGTGCCAGCAGCCCTACAGGACCCTTTAAAGGGACGCAGTATTTT
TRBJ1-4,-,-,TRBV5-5,CASSLNRIGFDEKLFF,TGTGCCAGCAGCTTAAACAGGATAGGGTTTGATGAAAAACTGTTTTTT
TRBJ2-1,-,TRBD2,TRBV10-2,CASSDAGREVEQFF,TGCGCCAGCAGTGATGCAGGGAGGGAGGTTGAGCAGTTCTTC
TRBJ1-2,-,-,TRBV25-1,CASSDGSGRGNYGYTF,TGTGCCAGCAGTGACGGTTCGGGCAGGGGCAACTATGGCTACACCTTC
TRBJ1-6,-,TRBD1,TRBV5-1,CASSLDRGSDSPLHF,TGCGCCAGCAGCTTGGACAGGGGATCTGATTCACCCCTCCACTTT
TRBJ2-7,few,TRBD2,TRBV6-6,CASKASGGDHEQYF,TGTGCCAGCAAGGCAAGCGGGGGGGACCACGAGCAGTACTTC
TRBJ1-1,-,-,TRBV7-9,CASSSQGGLNTEAFF,TGTGCCAGCAGCTCCCAGGGTGGCTTGAACACTGAAGCTTTCTTT
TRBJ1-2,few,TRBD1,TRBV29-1,CSVPGQGYLGYTF,TGCAGCGTTCCGGGACAGGGGTATCTTGGCTACACCTTC
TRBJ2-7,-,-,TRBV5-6,CASGTYSSYEQYF,TGTGCCAGCGGGACTTATAGCTCCTACGAGCAGTACTTC
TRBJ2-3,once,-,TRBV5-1,CASSLTGNTDTQYF,TGCGCCAGCAGCTTGACGGGGAACACAGATACGCAGTATTTT
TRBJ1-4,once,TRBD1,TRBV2,CASSPDRGRREKLFF,TGTGCCAGCAGTCCGGACAGGGGGCGCCGGGAAAAACTGTTTTTT
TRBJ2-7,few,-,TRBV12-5,CASGFYPDKTPYEQYF,TGTGCTAGTGGTTTTTACCCCGACAAAACCCCCTACGAGCAGTACTTC
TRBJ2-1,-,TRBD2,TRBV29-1,CSVLLRGENEQFF,TGCAGCGTTTTGCTGCGGGGGGAAAATGAGCAGTTCTTC